This note documents a single TCR beta chain sequence. Libraries were prepared by immunoSEQ multiplex PCR; TCRdb keeps only in-frame clonotypes and omits some of them. Altogether tens of thousands of clones are present, about 84% being singletons, with the ten largest covering just over 40%. This entry belongs to a study of blood T cell repertoires in COVID-19. Overall study: Samples of COVID-19 (acute and convalescent) were obtained from the United States, Italy and Spain. In each case, the material was cDNA or gDNA derived from T cells, B-cell-depleted T cells, or PBMCs.

Sequencing used peripheral blood. This clonotype was sampled from a human donor in a cohort sampled during active COVID-19.

CDR3 sequence: CASSLDRTAPGYTF. The CDR3 coding sequence is TGTGCCAGCAGCTTAGATCGGACAGCTCCAGGCTACACCTTC. This chain uses TRBV11-2 with TRBJ1-2; D perhaps matches TRBD1 (6 bases). Trimming removed 0 bases from V and 8 bases from J, with 13 bases in between. CDR3 length: 14 residues. Germline lookup yields CDR1 SGHAT and CDR2 FQNNGV. Full variable domain (outside the CDR3, taken from reference TRBV11-2 and TRBJ1-2): EAGVAQSPRYKIIEKRQSVAFWCNPISGHATLYWYQQILGQGPKLLIQFQNNGVVDDSQLPKDRFSAERLKGVDSTLKIQPAKLEDSAVYLCASSLDRTAPGYTFGSGTRLTVV.